Presented here are 8 T cell receptor beta chains from one specimen sequenced in a study of shared clonotypes between healthy human individuals. Profiling relied on immunoSEQ multiplex PCR, and the TCRdb table lists in-frame clones only, not all of them. The sample lists more than 80,000 clones, 67% occurring once. Sequencing was performed on memory CD8+ T cells sorted from blood. Subset indicated: CD45RO+ cells pooled with CCR7-negative TemRA cells. These receptors were collected from a man aged 30-40 years in good health.

The chain combines TRBV10-2 with TRBJ2-3; 12 positions agree with TRBD2. There are 18 residues in the CDR3. J lost 0 bases, V lost 1 base, and 5 bases had no gene match. CDR1 WSHSY and CDR2 SAAADI come from the germline V gene. The CDR3 loop reads CASSEYGTSGYSTDTQYF. The CDR3 DNA is TGCGCCAGCAGTGAGTACGGGACTAGCGGGTACAGCACAGATACGCAGTATTTT.

This clone was detected ten times or more. The rearrangement uses TRBV28 and TRBJ2-7; 7 bases match TRBD1. The ends lost 4 bases at V and 6 bases at J; junction bases unmatched: 15. The CDR3 extends over 16 amino acids. Germline lookup yields CDR1 MDHEN and CDR2 SYDVKM. The CDR3 loop reads CASSSLTGLVGLEQYF. CDR3 nucleotides: TGTGCCAGCAGTTCCCTGACAGGGTTGGTCGGCCTCGAGCAGTACTTC.

Worth noting for this clone: Other DNA sequences in the sample encode the same CDR3. The chain joins TRBV28 to TRBJ2-7; D may be TRBD1 (5 bases). V dropped 4 bases and J dropped 3 bases, with 7 bases sitting between them. The CDR3 consists of 12 residues. The V gene's germline CDR1 is MDHEN and CDR2 SYDVKM. In DNA form, the CDR3 reads TGTGCCAGCAGTTCCGACAGCTACGAGCAGTACTTC. This codes for CASSSDSYEQYF.

The chain has TRBV10-3 and TRBJ2-7; D not resolved. This CDR3 is built from 14 residues. V was clipped by 4 bases and J by 6 bases, with 16 bases between them. Germline CDR1 is ENHRY and CDR2 is SYGVKD. The CDR3 reads CAISGYEIGLEQYF. DNA for the CDR3: TGTGCCATCAGTGGCTATGAAATCGGTCTCGAGCAGTACTTC.

This clone was detected only a few times. V gene TRBV28 combines with J gene TRBJ2-5; D unresolved. The CDR3 loop spans 14 amino acids. The germline CDR1 and CDR2 sequences are MDHEN and SYDVKM. Trimming took 4 bases from V and 3 from J, leaving 12 bases between them. In DNA form, the CDR3 reads TGTGCCAGCAGTTCCCTCATTTCGGAAGAGACCCAGTACTTC. This codes for CASSSLISEETQYF.

The chain couples TRBV28 to TRBJ2-7; 7 bases match TRBD2. Trimming cost V 4 bases and J 4 bases; bases outside gene matches: 19. From germline, CDR1 is MDHEN and CDR2 SYDVKM. This CDR3 spans 18 amino acids. CDR3 nucleotide sequence: TGTGCCAGCAGTTCGTTGCTTTTGGGCGGGAGACAAAATTACGAGCAGTACTTC. Its protein is CASSSLLLGGRQNYEQYF.

J is TRBJ2-1 and V is TRBV6-6; weak D call: TRBD2 (7 bases). The CDR3 spans 16 residues. Germline lookup yields CDR1 MNHNY and CDR2 SVGAGI (reference sequence). Trimming shortened V by 2 bases and J by 6 bases, and 17 bases separated the two germline ends. This chain's CDR3 is CASSYPDKGGTNEQFF. The CDR3 coding sequence is TGTGCCAGCAGTTACCCCGACAAGGGGGGGACCAATGAGCAGTTCTTC.

The chain is built from TRBV28 and TRBJ1-2; D perhaps matches TRBD1 (6 bases). Germline loops: CDR1 MDHEN, CDR2 SYDVKM. The CDR3 extends over 15 amino acids. Between the trimmed V and J ends, which lost 8 bases and 5 bases, there was a span of 21 bases. CDR3 residues: CASGLGGARGYGYTF. The CDR3 DNA reads TGTGCCAGCGGATTGGGGGGGGCGAGAGGTTATGGCTACACCTTC.